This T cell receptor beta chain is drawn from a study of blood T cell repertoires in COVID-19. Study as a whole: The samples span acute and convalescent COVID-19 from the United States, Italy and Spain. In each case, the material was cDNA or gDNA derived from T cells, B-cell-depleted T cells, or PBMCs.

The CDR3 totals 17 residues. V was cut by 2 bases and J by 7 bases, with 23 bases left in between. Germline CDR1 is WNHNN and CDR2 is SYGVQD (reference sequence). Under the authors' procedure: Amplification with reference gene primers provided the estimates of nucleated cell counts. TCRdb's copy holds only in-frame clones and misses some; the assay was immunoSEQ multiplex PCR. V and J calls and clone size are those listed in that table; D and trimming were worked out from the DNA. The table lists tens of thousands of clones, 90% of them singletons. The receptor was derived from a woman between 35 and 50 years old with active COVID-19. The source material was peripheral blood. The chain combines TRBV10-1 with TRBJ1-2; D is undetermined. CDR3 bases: TGCGCCAGCAGTGAGCCCAGTGCCGGCAGACCATCAGGTGGCTACACCTTC. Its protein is CASSEPSAGRPSGGYTF.